Presented here are 14 T cell receptor beta chains from one specimen sequenced in a study of PD-L1 blockade in urothelial cancer. Assay: immunoSEQ multiplex PCR; the TCRdb copy retains only in-frame clones and omits some. The repertoire consists of approximately 58,000 clones, with around 79% occurring once and the leading ten covering approximately 4%. Sequenced here: PBMCs, sampled around atezolizumab (anti-PD-L1) treatment. These receptors were collected from a man in his 70s with urothelial cancer.

V is TRBV27 and J is TRBJ2-1; D possibly corresponds to TRBD2 (5 bases). CDR3 length: 15 amino acids. CDR1 is MNHEY, CDR2 SMNVEV, per germline (reference sequence). V dropped 3 bases and J dropped 0 bases, with 9 bases sitting between them. As DNA, the CDR3 is TGTGCCAGCAGTTTGCCTGGGAGCTCCTACAATGAGCAGTTCTTC. Amino acids: CASSLPGSSYNEQFF.

This CDR3 is CAWSQGGREAFF. DNA of the CDR3: TGTGCCTGGAGTCAGGGTGGTCGAGAAGCTTTCTTT. The J gene is TRBJ1-1, the V gene TRBV30, with D possibly being TRBD1 (5 bases). Per the germline V gene, CDR1 is GTSNPN and CDR2 is SVGIG (reference sequence). Trimming removed 2 bases at V and 8 bases at J, with 12 bases between. The CDR3 totals 12 residues. The whole variable domain, filled in from reference TRBV30 and TRBJ1-1, reads SQTIHQWPATLVQPVGSPLSLECTVEGTSNPNLYWYRQAAGRGLQLLFYSVGIGQISSEVPQNLSASRPQDRQFILSSKKLLLSDSGFYLCAWSQGGREAFFGQGTRLTVV.

The chain couples TRBV10-2 to TRBJ2-3; the D gene is possibly TRBD2 (6 bases). The CDR3 length is 14 residues. Germline V gene sequence: CDR1 WSHSY, CDR2 SAAADI. The V end lost 7 bases, the J end lost 6 bases, and 17 bases lay between the germline ends. CDR3 sequence reads: CASTGASFSDTQYF. Written as DNA, the CDR3 is TGCGCCAGCACGGGAGCGTCATTTTCTGATACGCAGTATTTT.

CDR3 region: CASSLARLAGVNEQFF. DNA for the CDR3: TGTGCCAGCAGCTTAGCGAGACTAGCGGGGGTCAATGAGCAGTTCTTC. The J gene is TRBJ2-1, the V gene TRBV11-1, with 12 bases matching TRBD2. The germline gives CDR1 SGHAT, CDR2 FQDESV (reference sequence). This CDR3 is built from 16 residues. J gave up 6 bases and V 0 bases, and 3 bases lay outside the gene matches.

This clone was picked up a small number of times. This chain joins TRBV5-1 and TRBJ2-5; 8 bases are a match to TRBD2. Germline V CDR1 and CDR2: SGHRS, YFSETQ. With V trimmed by 4 bases and J by 2 bases, 7 bases remained unmatched. The CDR3 consists of 15 residues. CDR3 amino acids: CASSRGGTPQETQYF. CDR3 nucleotide sequence: TGCGCCAGCAGCCGGGGGGGGACCCCTCAAGAGACCCAGTACTTC. The whole variable domain, filled in from reference TRBV5-1 and TRBJ2-5, reads KAGVTQTPRYLIKTRGQQVTLSCSPISGHRSVSWYQQTPGQGLQFLFEYFSETQRNKGNFPGRFSGRQFSNSRSEMNVSTLELGDSALYLCASSRGGTPQETQYFGPGTRLLVL.

The rearrangement uses TRBV10-3 and TRBJ2-7; weak D call: TRBD1 (6 bases). The CDR3 is 14 amino acids. Germline V gene lookup returns CDR1 ENHRY and CDR2 SYGVKD. The germline V and J ends were trimmed by 11 bases and 0 bases, with 17 bases remaining between them. The chain's CDR3 is CASQPGQSSYEQYF. CDR3 nucleotide sequence: TGTGCCTCCCAACCAGGACAGAGCTCCTACGAGCAGTACTTC.

The chain carries TRBV4-1 and TRBJ1-1, with TRBD1 as a possible D gene (5 bases). This CDR3 has 14 amino acids. CDR1 and CDR2 (germline): MGHRA, YSYEKL. Between the trimmed V and J ends, which lost 4 bases and 2 bases, there was a span of 11 bases. The CDR3 region is CASSLVTANTEAFF. The CDR3 region has the DNA TGCGCCAGCAGCCTAGTGACAGCTAACACTGAAGCTTTCTTT.

The V gene is TRBV30, the J gene TRBJ2-2; D gene unclear. CDR3 length: 14 amino acids. Germline V CDR1 and CDR2: GTSNPN, SVGIG (reference sequence). V dropped 4 bases and J dropped 1 base, with 10 bases sitting between them. The CDR3, as DNA: TGTGCCTGGAACTTGGGCTTGAACACCGGGGAGCTGTTTTTT. This gives the protein CAWNLGLNTGELFF.

The chain links TRBV5-1 to TRBJ2-3; 7 bases are shared with TRBD2. CDR1 and CDR2 from the germline V gene are SGHRS and YFSETQ. The CDR3 contains 17 residues. J lost 4 bases, V lost 4 bases, and 15 bases had no gene match. The CDR3 nucleotides are TGCGCCAGCAGCAGGACTAGTCAGCGGCTGAGGTCAGATACGCAGTATTTT. Residues: CASSRTSQRLRSDTQYF.

The rearrangement joins TRBV27 to TRBJ1-1, with D unclear. The CDR3 runs to 13 residues. Germline CDR1 MNHEY, CDR2 SMNVEV (reference sequence). V lost 2 bases and J lost 1, with 5 bases in between. Written as DNA, the CDR3 is TGTGCCAGCAGTTTACGAGGGAACACTGAAGCTTTCTTT. Translating gives CASSLRGNTEAFF.

The chain links TRBV27 to TRBJ2-7, with 10 bases that match TRBD2. The germline V gene has CDR1 MNHEY and CDR2 SMNVEV (reference sequence). The ends lost 3 bases at V and 4 bases at J; junction bases unmatched: 3. This CDR3 is 14 amino acids long. The DNA of the CDR3 is TGTGCCAGCAGTTTGAATAGCGGGAGGTACGAGCAGTACTTC. This codes for CASSLNSGRYEQYF.

This clone was seen only a few times. V usage is TRBV4-1 and J usage is TRBJ2-1, with TRBD1 matching over 9 bases. The CDR3 contains 17 residues. V gave up 1 base and J gave up 7 bases; unmatched junction bases: 11. The germline V gene encodes CDR1 MGHRA and CDR2 YSYEKL. The CDR3 protein is CASSQGQGGGIGNEQFF. The CDR3 DNA is TGCGCCAGCAGCCAAGGACAGGGGGGTGGTATCGGGAATGAGCAGTTCTTC.

The chain employs TRBV5-1 and TRBJ2-3, with TRBD2 matching over 7 bases. This CDR3 has 13 amino acids. The J segment lost 6 bases and the V segment lost 0 bases, leaving 1 base of the junction unmatched. Germline V gives CDR1 SGHRS, CDR2 YFSETQ. CDR3 DNA sequence: TGCGCCAGCAGCTTGGCCGGGGGGGATACGCAGTATTTT. It specifies CASSLAGGDTQYF.

The chain carries TRBV19 and TRBJ1-2; D is perhaps TRBD1 (6 bases). Germline CDR1 is LNHDA and CDR2 is SQIVND (reference sequence). Trimming shortened V by 5 bases and J by 5 bases, and 12 bases separated the two germline ends. This CDR3 spans 13 amino acids. The DNA for the CDR3 is TGTGCCAGTAGTGACAGGTTGGAGTATGGCTACACCTTC. This codes for CASSDRLEYGYTF.